This is a list of T cell receptor beta chains from one sample in a study of regulatory T cells in long-lasting Graves disease. TCRdb recomputed calls from the multiplex PCR reads with MiXCR, one row per CDR3 protein. Here the sample spans some 340,000 distinct CDR3 sequences, approximately 12% being singletons. This sample also belongs to another study, concerning T cells in Graves' hyperthyroidism and ophthalmopathy.

This sample comprised peripheral blood mononuclear cells (PBMCs), obtained at new diagnosis, from a patient treated with antithyroid drugs. The receptors were gathered from a woman aged 18-29 years with Graves disease. CDR3s include the opening cysteine and the closing phenylalanine or tryptophan. Each record gives: clone size, J gene, D gene, CDR3 length, V gene, CDR3 protein, CDR3 DNA. A D gene is named only where the DNA matches it firmly. Not every row has a clone size; where given, it reads once, few, many or a size class.

few	TRBJ2-7	TRBD2	17	TRBV5-1	CASSLRTSGINSYEQYF	TGCGCCAGCAGCCTTCGGACTAGCGGGATTAACTCCTACGAGCAGTACTTC
few	TRBJ2-1	-	17	TRBV5-4	CASSKGLTTSSYNEQFF	TGTGCCAGCAGCAAAGGGCTCACAACGAGTTCCTACAATGAGCAGTTCTTC
many	TRBJ2-5	TRBD2	19	TRBV28	CASSLPDGTSGRYQETQYF	TGTGCCAGCAGTTTACCGGACGGGACTAGCGGGAGGTACCAAGAGACCCAGTACTTC
-	TRBJ2-1	TRBD1	16	TRBV3-1	CASSQEAGGPYNEQFF	TGTGCCAGCAGCCAAGAGGCAGGGGGACCCTACAATGAGCAGTTCTTC
many	TRBJ1-6	-	15	TRBV2	CASSERQGSNSPLHF	TGTGCCAGCAGTGAGAGGCAGGGATCTAATTCACCCCTCCACTTT
many	TRBJ1-5	-	15	TRBV2	CASSEWGAGNQPQHF	TGTGCCAGCAGTGAGTGGGGGGCTGGCAATCAGCCCCAGCATTTT
-	TRBJ2-2	-	16	TRBV12-3/TRBV12-4	CASRNPSVYGTGELFF	TGTGCCAGCAGGAATCCTTCTGTGTATGGAACCGGGGAGCTGTTTTTT
few	TRBJ2-5	-	13	TRBV20-1	CSARVALQETQYF	TGCAGTGCTAGAGTGGCGCTCCAAGAGACCCAGTACTTC
-	TRBJ1-2	-	16	TRBV4-3	CASSLVFPTYNYGYTF	TGCGCCAGCAGTCTCGTATTCCCGACATACAACTATGGCTACACCTTC
many	TRBJ2-7	-	13	TRBV27	CASSFATGYEQYF	TGTGCCAGCAGTTTTGCGACAGGTTACGAGCAGTACTTC
many	TRBJ2-7	TRBD2	15	TRBV5-1	CASSPIAGGSYEQYF	TGTGCCAGCAGCCCTATAGCGGGGGGGTCCTACGAGCAGTACTTC
many	TRBJ2-5	-	19	TRBV6-1	CASSQKGREGGLSKETQYF	TGTGCCAGCAGCCAAAAGGGACGGGAAGGGGGTTTGAGCAAAGAGACCCAGTACTTC
many	TRBJ1-2	TRBD1	19	TRBV6-9	CASSSYRNSGQSSNYGYTF	TGTGCCAGCAGTTCCTACCGCAACTCGGGACAGTCTTCTAACTATGGCTACACCTTC
-	TRBJ1-1	-	18	TRBV14	CASSRDILRDFLGTEAFF	TGTGCCAGCAGCCGAGATATATTGCGAGACTTTTTGGGCACTGAAGCTTTCTTT
many	TRBJ2-4	TRBD1	14	TRBV20-1	CSAPQGAPKNIQYF	TGCAGTGCTCCACAGGGGGCCCCCAAAAACATTCAGTACTTC
-	TRBJ2-1	-	17	TRBV10-3	CAISEWGSTSLYNEQFF	TGTGCCATCAGTGAGTGGGGCTCTACCTCCCTATACAATGAGCAGTTCTTC
few	TRBJ2-1	TRBD1	13	TRBV27	CATRLGQINEQFF	TGTGCCACCCGATTGGGACAGATCAATGAGCAGTTCTTC
many	TRBJ1-2	-	12	TRBV7-2	CASNLKAYGYTF	TGTGCCAGCAATCTGAAGGCCTATGGCTACACCTTC
many	TRBJ1-1	TRBD1	14	TRBV20-1	CSARRDRVGTEAFF	TGCAGTGCTAGAAGGGACAGGGTCGGGACTGAAGCTTTCTTT
many	TRBJ2-1	-	17	TRBV6-5	CASSYSWMGGRVNEQFF	TGTGCCAGCAGTTACTCGTGGATGGGGGGGCGGGTCAATGAGCAGTTCTTC
-	TRBJ1-3	-	15	TRBV20-1	CSAKSSIVFGNTIYF	TGCAGTGCTAAGAGTTCAATCGTTTTTGGAAACACCATATATTTT
many	TRBJ1-5	TRBD1	15	TRBV28	CASNTGTGVSQPQHF	TGTGCCAGCAATACAGGGACAGGAGTATCTCAGCCCCAGCATTTT
many	TRBJ2-7	TRBD1	18	TRBV7-9	CASSLRGQGQGKTYEQYF	TGTGCCAGCAGCCTAAGGGGGCAAGGACAGGGGAAAACCTACGAGCAGTACTTC
-	TRBJ2-5	TRBD1	14	TRBV9	CASSAGQGTETQYF	TGTGCCAGCAGCGCGGGACAGGGGACGGAGACCCAGTACTTC
many	TRBJ2-4	-	16	TRBV6-1	CASMVQQEIAKNIQYF	TGTGCCAGCATGGTGCAACAAGAGATAGCCAAAAACATTCAGTACTTC
many	TRBJ2-1	TRBD2	17	TRBV20-1	CSAREAQRGGRLNEQFF	TGCAGTGCTAGAGAGGCCCAGCGGGGGGGCCGTTTAAATGAGCAGTTCTTC
many	TRBJ1-2	TRBD1	16	TRBV9	CASSAGGTSLNYGYTF	TGTGCCAGCAGCGCAGGGGGGACAAGTCTTAACTATGGCTACACCTTC